This T cell receptor (beta chain) was recovered during a study of early T cells in non-severe SARS-CoV-2 infection. The study's findings and limits: Private and CD4 specificities were missed by VDJdb matching, which favored anti-spike CD8 responses.

Looked up from germline, CDR1 is MNHEY and CDR2 is SVGAGI. V was trimmed by 0 bases and J by 6 bases, leaving 6 bases between them. CDR3 length: 12 residues. This clonotype was seen only once. Its antigen remains unidentified. Unique molecular identifiers were attached to individual cDNA molecules. TCRdb itself ran the 5' RACE reads through MiXCR, one entry per CDR3 protein. The top ten clones hold 4.5% to 7% of a sample with about 79,000 distinct CDR3 sequences, roughly 13% of them seen once. Input material: whole blood. The sequence was obtained from an adult who was a healthcare worker with PCR-confirmed SARS-CoV-2 infection or an uninfected control (not recorded which). The gene calls are TRBV6-5 and TRBJ2-7; no firm D call. The CDR3 sequence: CASSYSASEQYF. In DNA, the CDR3 is TGTGCCAGCAGTTACTCAGCGAGCGAGCAGTACTTC.